This T cell receptor (beta chain) was recovered during a study of OX40 agonist ivuxolimab in advanced cancers. The germline CDR1 and CDR2 sequences are SGHTA and FQGTGA. The CDR3 spans 13 residues. Trimming pared 5 bases from V and 8 bases from J, leaving 14 bases between. The repertoire was sequenced with immunoSEQ multiplex PCR; TCRdb's copy has only in-frame clones and lacks some. The sample shows about 58,000 clones, over 65% of them seen only once. The sequence was collected from an adult with an advanced solid tumor such as melanoma, head and neck, liver or kidney cancer. The rearrangement uses TRBV7-3 and TRBJ2-3; D gene unclear. The input for sequencing was CD4+ or CD8+ T cells sorted from blood, taken in a trial of the OX40 agonist ivuxolimab. DNA of the CDR3: TGTGCCAGCAGCGCCCAAGTTCCTGGTACGCAGTATTTT. Protein: CASSAQVPGTQYF. Combining the CDR3 with reference TRBV7-3 and TRBJ2-3 gives the whole variable domain GAGVSQTPSNKVTEKGKYVELRCDPISGHTALYWYRQSLGQGPEFLIYFQGTGAADDSGLPNDRFFAVRPEGSVSTLKIQRTERGDSAVYLCASSAQVPGTQYFGPGTRLTVL.